Here is one T cell receptor (beta chain) with its context. This sample is part of a study of blood T cell repertoires in COVID-19. Repertoires were generated with immunoSEQ multiplex PCR, while TCRdb's copy carries only in-frame clones and drops some. This table has approximately 28,000 clones, 65% to 85% appearing once. This CDR3 spans 15 amino acids. Germline CDR1 and CDR2: MNHEY and SMNVEV (reference sequence). V gave up 1 base and J gave up 7 bases; unmatched junction bases: 6. The sequenced material came from peripheral blood. The chain uses TRBV27 and TRBJ2-1; 8 nucleotides agree with TRBD2. The TCR comes from a woman aged 55-70 years with acute or convalescent COVID-19. The CDR3 here is CASSLYTGGANEQFF. In DNA, the CDR3 is TGTGCCAGCAGTTTATATACCGGGGGGGCAAATGAGCAGTTCTTC.